This TCR beta chain was captured by sequencing in a study of blood T cells in healthy people across ages. Total RNA was isolated from each sample in quantities of at least 6 micrograms. Primed by a sample-barcoded 5' primer and a J-beta primer mix, a second PCR proceeded for about 7 to 12 cycles. Every individual sample yielded 2.5 million or more paired-end reads (each containing CDR3). One entry per CDR3 protein results from TCRdb running MiXCR on the 5' RACE reads. The table lists just under 550,000 distinct CDR3 sequences, under 30% of them singletons. Trimming cost V 1 base and J 5 bases; bases outside gene matches: 5. The germline V gene encodes CDR1 LGHNA and CDR2 YSLEER. The CDR3 length is 15 residues. These data also featured in a second study, about T cells of mothers and their children.

This clonotype was obtained from a boy aged 5 to 17 in good health. Input material: blood. This sequence joins TRBV4-3 and TRBJ2-7; TRBD2 matches 10 bases. CDR3 sequence: CASSQVLAGANEQYF. The CDR3 DNA follows: TGCGCCAGCAGCCAAGTGCTAGCGGGAGCAAACGAGCAGTACTTC.